This T cell receptor (beta chain) derives from a study of human T cells and chemical hapten exposure. Whole-study context: Cases of alopecia areata, totalis or universalis occurred in a predominantly female patient group. Study-level points and caveats: Relative to control repertoires, expanded TCRs gave rise to significantly more large CDR3 similarity clusters.

The length of the CDR3 is 16 residues. Trimming cost V 2 bases and J 4 bases, with 15 bases left between them. The V gene's germline CDR1 is KGHSH and CDR2 LQKENI. A few counts support this clonotype. What it recognizes is unknown. One entry per CDR3 protein, called by TCRdb with MiXCR from the RACE reads. The top ten hold less than 9% of the sample, which has more than 300,000 distinct CDR3 sequences, around 5.5% seen once. Documented time point: pre-sensitization, week 0. The treatment: therapeutic diphenylcyclopropenone sensitization with weekly scalp DPC. V gene TRBV18 combines with J gene TRBJ2-1; D call uncertain. The receptor was derived from a woman aged 18-29 years with alopecia areata. Some clones in this sample may be carry-over from other donors' samples. The sample consisted of whole blood, taken in connection with sensitization to the hapten diphenylcyclopropenone (DPC). Here the CDR3 DNA reads TGTGCCAGCTCACCAAGAGCTGCGACCCAATACAATGAGCAGTTCTTC. Translation gives CASSPRAATQYNEQFF.